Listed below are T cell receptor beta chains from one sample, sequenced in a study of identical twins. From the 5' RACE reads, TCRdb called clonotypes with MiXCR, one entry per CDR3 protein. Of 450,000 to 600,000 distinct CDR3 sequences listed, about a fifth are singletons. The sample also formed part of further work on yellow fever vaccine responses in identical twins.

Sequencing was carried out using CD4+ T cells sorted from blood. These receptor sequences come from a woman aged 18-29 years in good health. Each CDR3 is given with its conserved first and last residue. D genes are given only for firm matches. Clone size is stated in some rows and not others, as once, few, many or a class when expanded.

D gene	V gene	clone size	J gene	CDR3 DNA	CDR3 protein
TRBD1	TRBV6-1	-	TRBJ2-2	TGTGCCAGCAGTAAAGACAGGGCCACCGGGGAGCTGTTTTTT	CASSKDRATGELFF
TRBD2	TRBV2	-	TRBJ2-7	TGTGCCAGCAGTGAGGAACTAGCGGGGTACGAGCAGTACTTC	CASSEELAGYEQYF
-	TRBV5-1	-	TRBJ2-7	TGCGCCAGCAGCTTAGGCGGGAAATTCTACGAGCAGTACTTC	CASSLGGKFYEQYF
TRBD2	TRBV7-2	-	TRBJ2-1	TGTGCCAGCAGCTTGTCAGCGGGATTCTACAATGAGCAGTTCTTC	CASSLSAGFYNEQFF
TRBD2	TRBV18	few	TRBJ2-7	TGTGCCAGCTCGCGGGGGGTAGACTACGAGCAGTACTTC	CASSRGVDYEQYF
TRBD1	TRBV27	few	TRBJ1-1	TGTGCCACCAGCAGGGCAGGGGGCTATACTGAAGCTTTCTTT	CATSRAGGYTEAFF
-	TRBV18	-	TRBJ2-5	TGTGCCAGCTCACCACTCAGACGAGAGACCCAGTACTTC	CASSPLRRETQYF
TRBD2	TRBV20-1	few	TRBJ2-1	TGCACCTCCCGAGCGGGGGGGCCGTACAGTGAGCAGTTCTTC	CTSRAGGPYSEQFF
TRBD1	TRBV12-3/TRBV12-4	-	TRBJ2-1	TGTGCCAGCAGTTTCCACGGTCGACAGGGGGCTAATGAGCAGTTCTTC	CASSFHGRQGANEQFF
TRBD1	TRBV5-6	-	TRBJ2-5	TGTGCCAGCAGACGACAGGGGGGGAATGAAGAGACCCAGTACTTC	CASRRQGGNEETQYF
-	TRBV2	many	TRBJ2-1	TGTGCCAGCAGTGGCGACTACAATGAGCAGTTCTTC	CASSGDYNEQFF
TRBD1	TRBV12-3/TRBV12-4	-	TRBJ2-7	TGTGCCAGCAAAGACAGGGGGCACGAGCAGTACTTC	CASKDRGHEQYF
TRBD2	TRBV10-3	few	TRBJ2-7	TGTGCCATCAGTGGTTCTAGCGGGAGGGGATACGAGCAGTACTTC	CAISGSSGRGYEQYF
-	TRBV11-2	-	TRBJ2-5	TGTGCCAGCAGCTTAGGGGCAGTTAATCAAGAGACCCAGTACTTC	CASSLGAVNQETQYF
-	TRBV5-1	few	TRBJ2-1	TGCGCCAGCAGCTTGGTGCCACCGGGTCCCGGGCTCTTC	CASSLVPPGPGLF
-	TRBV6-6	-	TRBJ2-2	TGTGCCAGCAGGTCCGGGGAGCTGTTTTTT	CASRSGELFF
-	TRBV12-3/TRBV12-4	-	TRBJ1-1	TGTGCCAGCAGTTTAATGATGGTGGTTGGGGTCACTGAAGCTTTCTTT	CASSLMMVVGVTEAFF
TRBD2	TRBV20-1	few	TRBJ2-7	TGCAGTGCTAGAGAGCCTAGCGGCCACTACGAGCAGTACTTC	CSAREPSGHYEQYF
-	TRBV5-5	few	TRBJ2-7	TGTGCCAGCAGCCTGACAGGGACTACCCTCCTCGAGCAGTACTTC	CASSLTGTTLLEQYF
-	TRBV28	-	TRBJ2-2	TGCGCCGGGCAGGATTATAACGGGGAGCTGTTTTTT	CAGQDYNGELFF
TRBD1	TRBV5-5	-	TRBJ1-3	TGTGCCAGCAGCTTGCCCCGGACAGGGACAGGAAACACCATATATTTT	CASSLPRTGTGNTIYF
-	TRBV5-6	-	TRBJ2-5	TGTGCCAGCAGCTTGGGGCGCAGTCAAGAGACCCAGTACTTC	CASSLGRSQETQYF
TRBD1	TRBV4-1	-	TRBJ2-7	TGCGCCAGCAGCCAACCCCTGACAGGGGAAAACGAGCAGTACTTC	CASSQPLTGENEQYF
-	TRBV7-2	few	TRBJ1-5	TGTGCCAGCAGCTTAGTAGGCTTGGGCAATCAGCCCCAGCATTTT	CASSLVGLGNQPQHF
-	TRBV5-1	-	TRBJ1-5	TGCGCCAGCAGCCCGGCGGACGGAACTCAGCCCCAGCATTTT	CASSPADGTQPQHF
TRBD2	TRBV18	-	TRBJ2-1	TGTGCCAGCTCACCACTATACTTTACCGGGACTAGCTACAATGAGCAGTTCTTC	CASSPLYFTGTSYNEQFF
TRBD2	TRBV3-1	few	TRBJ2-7	TGTGCCAGCAGCCAAGTTGGACTAGCGGTCTACGAGCAGTACTTC	CASSQVGLAVYEQYF
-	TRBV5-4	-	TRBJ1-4	TGTGCCAGCAGCTTAGCCGGGGGGCCCGAAAAACTGTTTTTT	CASSLAGGPEKLFF
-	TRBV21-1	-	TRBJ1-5	TGTGCCTTCAGCCCGGCGGGGACAGGGCGGGGAGGCAATCAGCCCCAGCATTTT	CAFSPAGTGRGGNQPQHF
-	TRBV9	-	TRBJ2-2	TGTGCCAGCAGCCTATCCCGAGGGGCGGGTGTCACCGGGGAGCTGTTTTTT	CASSLSRGAGVTGELFF
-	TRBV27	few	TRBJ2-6	TGTGCCAGCACAAGATCCAGCTCTGGGGCCAACGTCCTGACTTTC	CASTRSSSGANVLTF
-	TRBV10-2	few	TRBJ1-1	TGCGCCAGCAGGGAGGGACACCACCGCTTAAACACTGAAGCTTTCTTT	CASREGHHRLNTEAFF
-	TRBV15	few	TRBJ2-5	TGTGCCACCAGCAGAGGGGAATACCAAGAGACCCAGTACTTC	CATSRGEYQETQYF
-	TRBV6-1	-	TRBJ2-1	TGTGCCAGCAGTCTCACAGGGGGAAGGGGAGGGAATGAGCAGTTCTTC	CASSLTGGRGGNEQFF
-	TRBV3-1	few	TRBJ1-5	TGTGCCAGCAGCCAAGGACACGCTTATAGCAATCAGCCCCAGCATTTT	CASSQGHAYSNQPQHF
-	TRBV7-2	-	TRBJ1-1	TGTGCCAGCAGCATCAACGTATACAGCAACACTGAAGCTTTCTTT	CASSINVYSNTEAFF
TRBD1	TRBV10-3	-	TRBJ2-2	TGTGCCATCAGTGGAGGACAGGGGAACAACCCCGGGGAGCTGTTTTTT	CAISGGQGNNPGELFF
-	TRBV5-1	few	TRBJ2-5	TGCGCCAGCAGCTTGGGGCCACGTCAAGAGACCCAGTACTTC	CASSLGPRQETQYF
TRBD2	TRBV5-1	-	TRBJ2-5	TGCGCCAGCAGTGTGAATGGAGCGGGAGTGAGGGAGACCCAGTACTTC	CASSVNGAGVRETQYF
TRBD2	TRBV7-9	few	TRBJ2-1	TGTGCCAGCAGCTTAGTATCGCTAGCGGGGGCCCACAATGAGCAGTTCTTC	CASSLVSLAGAHNEQFF
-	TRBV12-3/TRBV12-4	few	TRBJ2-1	TGTGCCAGCACACCGACTGGGGGAGTATACAATGAGCAGTTCTTC	CASTPTGGVYNEQFF
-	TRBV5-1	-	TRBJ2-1	TGCGCCAGCAGCTCGCCCGGACTTTCAACCTCCTACAATGAGCAGTTCTTC	CASSSPGLSTSYNEQFF
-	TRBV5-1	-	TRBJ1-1	TGCGCCAGCCGCTCCCCCGTGAACACTGAAGCTTTCTTT	CASRSPVNTEAFF
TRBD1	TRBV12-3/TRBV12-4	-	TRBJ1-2	TGTGCCAGCAGTTCAACAGGGGCCTATGGCTACACCTTC	CASSSTGAYGYTF
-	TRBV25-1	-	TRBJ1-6	TGTGCCAGCAGTGATCAGCCGGGATCACCCCTCCACTTT	CASSDQPGSPLHF
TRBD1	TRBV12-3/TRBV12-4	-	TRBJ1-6	TGTGCCAGCAGGGGGGACAGGGGAGCTCTTTCACCCCTCCACTTT	CASRGDRGALSPLHF
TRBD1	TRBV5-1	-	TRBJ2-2	TGCGCCAGCAGCTTCGACAGGGCATACACCGGGGAGCTGTTTTTT	CASSFDRAYTGELFF
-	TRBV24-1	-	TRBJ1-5	TGTGCCACCAGTGACCCGGAGGGGCCGGGGCAGCCCCAGCATTTT	CATSDPEGPGQPQHF
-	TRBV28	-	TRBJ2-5	TGTGCCAGCAGTCAGAATAGAGAGACCCAGTACTTC	CASSQNRETQYF
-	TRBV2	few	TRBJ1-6	TGTGCCAGCAGTGAGGGGGGTTATAATTCACCCCTCCACTTT	CASSEGGYNSPLHF
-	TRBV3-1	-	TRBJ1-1	TGTGCCAGCAGCCAAACTGACAGATTCACTGAAGCTTTCTTT	CASSQTDRFTEAFF
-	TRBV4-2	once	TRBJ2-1	TGTGCCAGCAGCCCAAGCCAGGGGTCCCTTGAGGATGAGCAGTTCTTC	CASSPSQGSLEDEQFF
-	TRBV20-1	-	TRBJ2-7	TGCAGTGCTATCAGATTAAAATACGAGCAGTACTTC	CSAIRLKYEQYF
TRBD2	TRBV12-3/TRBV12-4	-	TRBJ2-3	TGTGCCAGCATCCGTGGTAGCGGGAGGCTCTCTAGCACAGATACGCAGTATTTT	CASIRGSGRLSSTDTQYF
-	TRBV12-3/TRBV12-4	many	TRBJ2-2	TGTGCCAGCAGACTAGATACCGGGGAGCTGTTTTTT	CASRLDTGELFF
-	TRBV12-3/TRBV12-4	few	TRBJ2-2	TGTGCCAGCAGCTATCTATTCACCGGGGAGCTGTTTTTT	CASSYLFTGELFF